Below, 5 T cell receptor beta chains from the same sample are listed, as sequenced in a study of identical twins. TCRdb reanalysed the 5' RACE reads using MiXCR and keeps one entry per CDR3 protein. The table includes about 470,000 distinct CDR3 sequences, approximately 24% detected once. The same sample was also used in a study of T cells expressing NK-cell markers.

Sequencing was performed on CD4+ T cells sorted from blood. The receptors originated from a woman between 18 and 29 years old in good health.

This clonotype was seen only a few times. The J gene is TRBJ2-1, the V gene TRBV10-2; tentatively, D is TRBD1 or TRBD2 (5 bases each). In germline, CDR1 is WSHSY, CDR2 SAAADI. The V and J ends lost 8 bases and 0 bases respectively, with 17 bases between them. The CDR3 is 16 amino acids. For the CDR3, the DNA is TGCGCCAGCGCCACGGGACGGACCCTCTCCTACAATGAGCAGTTCTTC. This encodes CASATGRTLSYNEQFF.

The V and J genes are TRBV6-1 and TRBJ2-5; 8 nucleotides line up with TRBD2. This CDR3 region has 15 residues. Trimming removed 6 bases from V and 1 base from J; junction bases left unmatched: 7. Germline CDR1 MNHNS, CDR2 SASEGT. CDR3 sequence reads: CASRNEAGAQETQYF. The CDR3 DNA is TGTGCCAGCAGAAACGAAGCGGGGGCCCAAGAGACCCAGTACTTC.

This clonotype was picked up a small number of times. This sequence joins TRBV29-1 and TRBJ2-3; D gene ambiguous. V was trimmed by 5 bases and J by 2 bases, leaving 14 bases between them. The CDR3 runs to 14 residues. Germline CDR1 reads SQVTM; CDR2 reads ANQGSEA. For the CDR3, the DNA is TGCAGCGTTTCCTGGGCTAGAATCACAGATACGCAGTATTTT. Translating gives CSVSWARITDTQYF.

V gene TRBV20-1 combines with J gene TRBJ2-3, with 8 bases lining up with TRBD2. The CDR3 totals 15 residues. V lost 0 bases and J lost 4; bases outside the gene matches: 6. CDR1 and CDR2 from the germline V gene are DFQATT and SNEGSKA (reference sequence). Here the CDR3 reads CSARDPVAGPDTQYF. In nucleotides, the CDR3 is TGCAGTGCTAGAGATCCGGTAGCGGGGCCAGATACGCAGTATTTT.

The chain links TRBV20-1 to TRBJ1-1; no firm D call. CDR3 size: 15 residues. V dropped 3 bases and J dropped 5 bases, with 19 bases sitting between them. The germline V gene encodes CDR1 DFQATT and CDR2 SNEGSKA (reference sequence). DNA for the CDR3: TGCAGTGCTAGGGTGGGCGGTCAATCAGCGACTGAAGCTTTCTTT. This gives the protein CSARVGGQSATEAFF.